The sequence of this T cell receptor beta chain was determined in a study of cytomegalovirus exposure and HLA in healthy donors (dated by TCRdb to the late 2010s). At the level of the whole study: According to an earlier analysis of several hundred of the donors, about 190 million T cells yielded some 120 million unique TCR beta sequences and more than 250 Gb of sequence data. Approximately 310 gigabases of sequencing data and approximately 80 million unique TCR sequences were included in an early release covering about 600 HLA-typed donors. Of the 300 to 500 genotyped donors, 80% to 90% were placed in the genetic ancestry cluster associated with self-reported Caucasian donors. The study aimed to test whether signatures of past pathogen exposure could be identified by cataloging public T cell receptors. The T cell repertoires of about 700 subjects were profiled by immunosequencing and related to cytomegalovirus serostatus. Along with the 666-subject first cohort, a separate validation cohort of 120 different subjects was used. High-throughput TCR immunosequencing, statistical association of individual TCRs with disease status, and machine learning were combined to predict cytomegalovirus infection status. A later analysis re-examined previously published TCR beta repertoires from several hundred donors and added high-resolution HLA genotyping to investigate patterns of TCR occurrence. In the later analysis, no new phenotypic data were used to find candidate immune exposures; instead, reliance was placed on TCR beta sequences and their occurrence across donors. In an earlier analysis of 587 of the donors, high-throughput TCR beta sequencing was used to judge whether each TCR beta V gene segment behaved as functional or pseudogenic. Donor age, sex, ethnicity and CMV serostatus were compiled together with the repertoire data. In a later genetic analysis, genome-wide SNP genotypes for about 55% of the roughly 700 donors were used, and that subset was treated as a discovery cohort. All discovery cohort repertoires had been generated using a single sequencing platform. HLA typing included class I and class II loci at four-digit resolution. The number of donors typed differed by locus, with roughly 629-640 for A, B, C, DRB1 and DQB1, more than 500 for DQA1, 606 for DPA1, and around 430 for DPB1. Roughly five DR-DQ haplotypes were handled as single units for association and clustering because linkage in the cohort was strong. Among under 450 genotyped donors of the cohort, an average of 235,054 unique TCR beta nucleotide sequences were sequenced per donor, approximately 20% of them non-productive.

To note about this clone: There is no known antigen for this receptor.

The CDR3 numbers 11 residues from cysteine through phenylalanine. Only the CDR3 portion is preserved as DNA: 33 bases, with reading frame beginning at the first base. V sheds 3 bases and J sheds 13 bases, leaving 10 bases between their ends. CDR1 and CDR2 (ENHRY, SYGVKD) derive from the germline V gene. The cohort was made up of 500 to 850 healthy bone marrow donors. Cohort members were all nominally healthy when sampled, although unrecorded immune exposures were likely present. The donor was CMV seropositive and belonged to the group of 250 to 350 seropositive cohort members. Every donor gave a peripheral blood sample, and the peripheral blood mononuclear cells from that sample were used for TCR beta sequencing. The Qiagen DNeasy Blood Extraction Kit was used to extract genomic DNA from the blood cell samples. Study-level results and caveats: A further reported finding was that TCR beta sequences accurately predicted the HLA-A and HLA-B alleles for most subjects in the first cohort. The authors suggested that the approach could potentially be extended to other disease states and immunological phenotypes. Because counts were too low, under 20 rarely observed V segments, including chromosome 9 orphons, were left out of the earlier analysis of a few hundred of the donors. According to a later analysis, parvovirus B19, influenza, CMV and Epstein-Barr virus appeared linked to several top co-occurrence clusters. This cohort had only TCR beta chains sequenced, and the lack of alpha or paired-chain data limited which features could be detected. For the cohort, immune exposure information was limited to CMV serostatus. In the study, around 150 TCR beta chains were listed as associated with cytomegalovirus. Broadly in line with IMGT annotations, most TCR beta V segments showed up in productive rearrangements about 87% or about 30% of the time in an earlier analysis of approximately 600 of the donors. The presence/absence analyses assumed that sequencing depth was roughly uniform across donors, and that assumption may not be true. Linkage disequilibrium might explain the correlated functional status among segregating V segments, but an unknown experimental factor could not be excluded. A few of the identified cytomegalovirus-associated TCR beta chains were confirmed in vitro to be specific for cytomegalovirus antigens. According to a later analysis, TCR association rates differed among HLA loci, with DRB1 alleles showing the most associated TCRs and HLA-C alleles showing the fewest. Because the 87-base-pair reads could not distinguish some IMGT-functional V segments, including TRBV6-2 and TRBV6-3, those segments were excluded. In a later analysis, most CMV-associated TCR beta chains were found to appear HLA-restricted, with HLA associations seemingly driven largely by CMV exposure. In a later analysis, HLA-associated TCR beta chains showed more clonal expansion and lower generation probabilities than non-associated chains that were equally common. At a false discovery rate of 0.05, a later analysis linked roughly 17,000 TCR beta sequences to specific HLA alleles. A later genetic analysis associated a missense DCLRE1C variant with V-gene and J-gene trimming of TCR beta chains, and an independent cohort replicated the association. The classifier was reported to diagnose cytomegalovirus status with high specificity and sensitivity in both the original and validation cohorts. The sequencing pipeline was judged likely to have produced a cluster of highly shared sequence variants as a technical artifact. Because HLA typing was unavailable for some donors at each locus, only the typed subset was used in association tests. When HLA alleles, especially DR and DQ, strongly co-occurred, TCR associations were difficult to assign to individual alleles. According to a later genetic analysis, donors in an Asian-associated ancestry cluster had fewer N-insertions in productive TCRs than the approximately 610-donor mean. While some public TCRs were present in many individuals, most TCR sequences turned up only very rarely across donors.

Library preparation was by the immunoSEQ multiplex PCR assay. For the multiplex PCR, a mixture combining 60 forward primers for TCR Vbeta segments and 13 reverse primers for TCR Jbeta segments was used. The CDR3 region of rearranged TCR beta genes was amplified from genomic DNA with a multiplex PCR assay. Amplified TCR beta libraries were sequenced as 87-base-pair reads on the Illumina HiSeq System. The study's own analysis went as follows. A later analysis tallied 75 million to 95 million unique TCR beta chains across the 700 or so repertoires, and roughly 11 million of those chains were shared by two or more donors. Raw reads were error-corrected and collapsed into unique sequences by a nearest-neighbor algorithm in which closely related sequences were merged to remove PCR and sequencing errors. To assign V, D and J gene segments, CDR3 sequences were aligned to IMGT reference sequences. Each retained sequence needed at least a six-nucleotide match to both a V gene segment and a J gene segment. Rearrangements were classified as productive when the CDR3 lacked stop codons and remained in frame with V and J, and all other rearrangements were classified as non-productive. CDR3 was defined according to IMGT convention as the region running from the second conserved V-encoded cysteine to the conserved J-encoded phenylalanine. In an earlier analysis of more than 550 of the donors, sequences lacking an unambiguous match to a single V gene segment were excluded. An earlier analysis of 500 to 700 of the donors classified V segments as functional when productive rearrangements were above 56.7% and as segregating when the standard deviation between donors was above 5%. A statistical classification framework was built to diagnose cytomegalovirus status from the catalog of TCR beta chain sequences. A later analysis assigned V and J genes by comparing TCR nucleotide sequences with IMGT/GENE-DB human TR gene sequences. Using the TCRdist pipeline, a later analysis assigned CDR3 sequences along with most-parsimonious VDJ recombination scenarios. In a later analysis, each TCR beta chain was defined by its CDR3 amino acid sequence together with its V-gene family, and reads without a unique V-gene family were excluded. In a later analysis, 500 to 700 highly shared, low-generation-probability nucleotide sequences were removed to address suspected cross-contamination and a sequencing artifact. For each public chain, a later analysis derived a clonal expansion index from normalized ranks of inferred template counts within each repertoire. Generation probabilities in a later analysis came from a VDJ recombination model fitted to out-of-frame rearrangements, and those results were checked against IGoR. In a later analysis, TCR-TCR, TCR-HLA and TCR-CMV co-occurrence was scored with hypergeometric tests, and a repertoire-size bias correction was applied to TCR pairs. A later analysis estimated false discovery rates by permuting HLA or CMV assignments 20 times. In a later analysis, co-occurring TCRs were grouped with DBSCAN, and TCRdist sequence similarity was added when clustering was performed within HLA-allele-positive subsets. Repertoires with fewer than 30,000 or more than 120,000 public chains were left out of co-occurrence clustering, as were about 5 repertoires with anomalous nucleotide sharing. Sourced from immuneACCESS, this table was stored by TCRdb with only in-frame sequences that have V and J called. A share of the clones is absent; for the studies checked, an unresolved V gene accounts for under half, and the remainder has no known explanation. Clone size and the V and J calls come from that table; the DNA yielded D and trimming. This sample's listing comprises around 52,000 clones. The ten largest clones add up to approximately 11% of the sample.

The chain was built from TRBV10-3 and TRBJ2-1; confidence is insufficient to name the D gene. The sequencing input was PBMCs. The TCR sequence derives from a woman between 45 and 65 years old in good health and CMV-seropositive. The nucleotide sequence reads TGTGCCATCAGTGATATCGAGGAACAGTTCTTC. It translates as CAISDIEEQFF.